These 30 T cell receptor beta chains came from one sample sequenced in a study of CD8+ T cells in alopecia areata. The treatment denotes: oral pan-JAK inhibitor, 5-10 mg twice daily. RNA extraction and reverse transcription yielded cDNA as sequencing template. TCRdb's copy holds only in-frame clones and misses some; the assay was immunoSEQ multiplex PCR. The sample includes approximately 300,000 clones, about 62% of them seen just once. The sequencing here drew on CD4+ T cells sorted from blood, taken at week 24, from a patient treated with tofacitinib. The receptors stem from a human donor with alopecia areata.

This clone was found a few times. The chain couples TRBV11-2 to TRBJ2-7; D might be TRBD2 (5 bases). Germline loops: CDR1 SGHAT, CDR2 FQNNGV. The V and J ends lost 5 bases and 3 bases respectively, with 17 bases between them. CDR3 size: 15 residues. The CDR3 nucleotides read TGTGCCAGCAGCCGAGATTCGGGGTTATTCTACGAGCAGTACTTC. Translation gives CASSRDSGLFYEQYF.

This sequence joins TRBV29-1 and TRBJ1-1, with 7 bases fitting TRBD1. The V and J ends lost 0 bases and 4 bases, in that order; junction bases with no gene match: 2. The CDR3 is 13 residues long. Germline CDR1 is SQVTM and CDR2 is ANQGSEA. Here the CDR3 DNA reads TGCAGCGTTGAAGATCAGGGGGGCACTGAAGCTTTCTTT. It is translated as CSVEDQGGTEAFF. Full variable domain (rest looked up from reference TRBV29-1 and TRBJ1-1): SAVISQKPSRDICQRGTSLTIQCQVDSQVTMMFWYRQQPGQSLTLIATANQGSEATYESGFVIDKFPISRPNLTFSTLTVSNMSPEDSSIYLCSVEDQGGTEAFFGQGTRLTVV.

The CDR3, as DNA: TGTGCCAGCAGCGCCGACAGGGGCGGGTCAGATACGCAGTATTTT. Translating gives CASSADRGGSDTQYF. This rearrangement joins TRBV7-8 to TRBJ2-3; 8 bases are shared with TRBD1. This CDR3 has 15 amino acids. The trim removed 5 bases at V and 4 bases at J, leaving 8 bases unmatched. Germline-derived CDR1 and CDR2 are SGHVS and FQNEAQ.

The chain combines TRBV4-2 with TRBJ1-2; TRBD1 is a possible D gene (5 bases). CDR3 size: 18 residues. V lost 1 base and J 5 bases, leaving 23 bases between the germline ends. CDR1 is LGHNA and CDR2 is YNFKEQ in the germline V gene. CDR3 amino acids: CASSQGGGRGGTLYGYTF. CDR3 in DNA: TGTGCCAGCAGCCAAGGTGGAGGGCGGGGGGGAACCCTTTATGGCTACACCTTC.

This clone was observed a single time. V gene TRBV25-1 combines with J gene TRBJ2-1; possible D gene TRBD1, 5 bases. The germline CDR1 and CDR2 sequences are MGHDK and SYGVNS. Trimming removed 3 bases at V and 2 bases at J, with 11 bases between. The CDR3 is 15 amino acids. The CDR3 loop reads CASSDSQGPYNEQFF. The CDR3 bases are TGTGCCAGCAGTGACAGTCAGGGTCCCTACAATGAGCAGTTCTTC.

J is TRBJ2-5 and V is TRBV5-4, with D unresolved. Looked up from germline, CDR1 is SGHNT and CDR2 is YYREEE (reference sequence). Trimming stripped 2 bases from V and 1 base from J, with 3 bases between. This CDR3 spans 12 amino acids. CDR3 loop: CASSFAQETQYF. The DNA for the CDR3 is TGTGCCAGCAGCTTTGCCCAAGAGACCCAGTACTTC.

This clone was recorded once. J is TRBJ1-2 and V is TRBV30; the D is unclear. Trimming stripped 0 bases from V and 4 bases from J, with 15 bases between. This CDR3 has 15 residues. Germline assignment: CDR1 GTSNPN and CDR2 SVGIG (reference sequence). In nucleotides, the CDR3 is TGTGCCTGGAGTGTTGGATTACAACGGACCTATGGCTACACCTTC. As protein: CAWSVGLQRTYGYTF. Supplemented by reference TRBV30 and TRBJ1-2, the full variable domain reads SQTIHQWPATLVQPVGSPLSLECTVEGTSNPNLYWYRQAAGRGLQLLFYSVGIGQISSEVPQNLSASRPQDRQFILSSKKLLLSDSGFYLCAWSVGLQRTYGYTFGSGTRLTVV.

The chain has TRBV5-4 and TRBJ1-2, with 8 bases lining up with TRBD1. This CDR3 has 15 amino acids. V was pared by 0 bases and J by 3 bases, with 4 bases of the junction left unmatched. Germline-derived CDR1 and CDR2 are SGHNT and YYREEE (reference sequence). CDR3 in amino acids: CASSLGQGIDYGYTF. CDR3 DNA sequence: TGTGCCAGCAGCTTGGGACAGGGGATCGACTATGGCTACACCTTC.

The J gene is TRBJ1-2, the V gene TRBV6-5; no firm D call. Trimming removed 5 bases from V and 8 bases from J, with 15 bases in between. Germline V gene lookup returns CDR1 MNHEY and CDR2 SVGAGI. The CDR3 length is 13 residues. The chain's CDR3 is CASSPNNGRGYTF. CDR3 coding DNA: TGTGCCAGCAGTCCAAACAACGGGCGCGGCTACACCTTC.

This clone was seen a handful of times. The chain couples TRBV5-1 to TRBJ2-2; the match to TRBD1 covers 7 bases. V dropped 2 bases and J dropped 1; count of bases not matched to a gene: 2. CDR1 is SGHRS and CDR2 is YFSETQ in the germline V gene. The CDR3 runs to 15 residues. The CDR3 reads CASSLRTGNTGELFF. CDR3 bases: TGCGCCAGCAGCTTACGGACAGGGAACACCGGGGAGCTGTTTTTT.

A few counts support this clone. V usage is TRBV30 and J usage is TRBJ2-7; D is uncertain. V was shortened by 1 base and J by 2 bases, with 6 bases between the two germline ends. This CDR3 has 12 residues. Germline V CDR1 and CDR2: GTSNPN, SVGIG (reference sequence). This CDR3 is CAWSEFPYEQYF. In nucleotides, the CDR3 is TGTGCCTGGAGTGAATTCCCCTACGAGCAGTACTTC. The complete variable domain, with remaining parts taken from reference TRBV30 and TRBJ2-7, reads SQTIHQWPATLVQPVGSPLSLECTVEGTSNPNLYWYRQAAGRGLQLLFYSVGIGQISSEVPQNLSASRPQDRQFILSSKKLLLSDSGFYLCAWSEFPYEQYFGPGTRLTVT.

The gene calls are TRBV2 and TRBJ1-1; D might be TRBD1 (5 bases). The CDR3 consists of 13 residues. Germline CDR1 SNHLY, CDR2 FYNNEI. V was cut by 6 bases and J by 1 base, with 9 bases left in between. This chain's CDR3 is CASRDTANTEAFF. In DNA, the CDR3 is TGTGCCAGCAGGGACACAGCGAACACTGAAGCTTTCTTT.

A word on this clone: The identical CDR3 is also encoded by other nucleotide sequences in the sample. This rearrangement joins TRBV5-1 to TRBJ2-5, with 11 bases fitting TRBD2. Germline CDR1 is SGHRS and CDR2 is YFSETQ. V lost 4 bases, J lost 4 bases, and 3 bases stayed unmatched. The CDR3 runs 14 residues. CDR3 in amino acids: CASSTGTSGETQYF. The CDR3, as DNA: TGCGCCAGCAGCACCGGGACTAGCGGAGAGACCCAGTACTTC.

This chain links TRBV6-1 with TRBJ2-3, with D uncertain. The germline gives CDR1 MNHNS, CDR2 SASEGT. Trimming stripped 2 bases from V and 0 bases from J, with 6 bases between. This CDR3 contains 14 residues. CDR3 sequence: CASSEPVSTDTQYF. CDR3 bases: TGTGCCAGCAGTGAACCCGTGAGCACAGATACGCAGTATTTT.

This CDR3 is CASCNDAGPSLGVAQYF. The CDR3, as DNA: TGTGCCAGCTGCAACGACGCCGGACCTTCCCTCGGGGTGGCCCAGTACTTC. The rearrangement joins TRBV5-6 to TRBJ2-5; possibly TRBD2 for D (5 bases). Germline loops: CDR1 SGHDT, CDR2 YYEEEE. The CDR3 has 17 amino acids. Deletions cut 7 bases from V and 9 bases from J, with 31 bases between. The full variable domain, in which reference TRBV5-6 and TRBJ2-5 provide the parts outside the CDR3, is DAGVTQSPTHLIKTRGQQVTLRCSPKSGHDTVSWYQQALGQGPQFIFQYYEEEERQRGNFPDRFSGHQFPNYSSELNVNALLLGDSALYLCASCNDAGPSLGVAQYFGPGTRLLVL.

CDR3 bases: TGTGCCAGCAGCTTAGTTCGGGGGGATTCACCCCTCCACTTT. Amino acid sequence: CASSLVRGDSPLHF. The V and J genes are TRBV7-8 and TRBJ1-6; tentative D call: TRBD1 (5 bases). Trimming removed 1 base at V and 8 bases at J, with 9 bases between. Germline assignment: CDR1 SGHVS and CDR2 FQNEAQ. This CDR3 region has 14 residues.

This clone was detected a few times. The V call is TRBV6-5, the J call TRBJ2-5, with D maybe TRBD2 (5 bases). The length of the CDR3 is 15 residues. Germline-derived CDR1 and CDR2 are MNHEY and SVGAGI. Trimming pared 4 bases from V and 3 bases from J, leaving 15 bases between. The CDR3 here is CASSSAHRGKETQYF. The CDR3 nucleotides read TGTGCCAGCAGTTCCGCCCACCGGGGAAAAGAGACCCAGTACTTC.

J is TRBJ2-1 and V is TRBV4-1; D gene uncertain. Germline V gene data show CDR1 as MGHRA and CDR2 as YSYEKL. Trimming took off 0 bases at V and 4 bases at J, with 13 bases between the two ends. This CDR3 region has 16 residues. The CDR3 region is CASSQENRALYNEQFF. The CDR3 DNA is TGCGCCAGCAGCCAAGAGAATAGGGCCTTATACAATGAGCAGTTCTTC.

This clone was recorded once. V and J are TRBV5-4 and TRBJ1-1; TRBD1 aligns across 8 bases. Germline V gene lookup returns CDR1 SGHNT and CDR2 YYREEE (reference sequence). With V trimmed by 1 base and J by 6 bases, 5 bases remained unmatched. CDR3 size: 14 residues. CDR3 in DNA: TGTGCCAGCAGCTTGACAGGGGGATCGGCTGAAGCTTTCTTT. Its translation: CASSLTGGSAEAFF. The full variable domain, completed using reference TRBV5-4 and TRBJ1-1, is ETGVTQSPTHLIKTRGQQVTLRCSSQSGHNTVSWYQQALGQGPQFIFQYYREEENGRGNFPPRFSGLQFPNYSSELNVNALELDDSALYLCASSLTGGSAEAFFGQGTRLTVV.

The J gene is TRBJ1-2, the V gene TRBV29-1; D is possibly TRBD1 (5 bases). V was clipped by 2 bases and J by 4 bases, with 26 bases between them. CDR3 size: 18 residues. Germline CDR1 is SQVTM and CDR2 is ANQGSEA. CDR3 residues: CSVELPGQGGEWGYGYTF. CDR3 in DNA: TGCAGCGTTGAATTACCAGGCCAGGGTGGGGAATGGGGCTATGGCTACACCTTC.

This chain joins TRBV30 and TRBJ1-4, with D possibly being TRBD1 (6 bases). The ends were cut back, 4 bases at V and 5 bases at J, with 14 bases in the middle. This CDR3 is built from 14 residues. CDR1 and CDR2 (germline): GTSNPN, SVGIG (reference sequence). The CDR3 nucleotides are TGTGCCTGGACCGCTGGGGGGCGGAATGAAAAACTGTTTTTT. Encoded protein: CAWTAGGRNEKLFF. The variable domain in full, completed from reference TRBV30 and TRBJ1-4, reads SQTIHQWPATLVQPVGSPLSLECTVEGTSNPNLYWYRQAAGRGLQLLFYSVGIGQISSEVPQNLSASRPQDRQFILSSKKLLLSDSGFYLCAWTAGGRNEKLFFGSGTQLSVL.

This clone was observed once. The CDR3 DNA sequence: TGCGCCAGCAGCTCCTTGGGTAGGGGGAATGAAAAACTGTTTTTT. Translated, it gives CASSSLGRGNEKLFF. The chain recombines TRBV5-1 with TRBJ1-4; the D gene is possibly TRBD1 (6 bases). Germline CDR1 and CDR2: SGHRS and YFSETQ. Trimming stripped 3 bases from V and 5 bases from J, with 14 bases between. There are 15 residues in the CDR3.

The table lists this clone with a few counts. J is TRBJ2-1 and V is TRBV12-5, with D uncertain. Trimming removed 2 bases at V and 5 bases at J, with 7 bases between. The CDR3 spans 13 residues. Germline CDR1 is LGHNT and CDR2 is FRNRAP. The CDR3 nucleotides are TGTGCTAGTGGTTTGTTAACGAACAATGAGCAGTTCTTC. This encodes CASGLLTNNEQFF. Full variable domain (remainder filled in from reference TRBV12-5 and TRBJ2-1): DARVTQTPRHKVTEMGQEVTMRCQPILGHNTVFWYRQTMMQGLELLAYFRNRAPLDDSGMPKDRFSAEMPDATLATLKIQPSEPRDSAVYFCASGLLTNNEQFFGPGTRLTVL.

This chain links TRBV30 with TRBJ1-2, with D unclear. In germline, CDR1 is GTSNPN, CDR2 SVGIG (reference sequence). The V end lost 0 bases, the J end lost 0 bases, and 5 bases lay between the germline ends. The length of the CDR3 is 13 residues. CDR3 nucleotide sequence: TGTGCCTGGAGTGTTTCGGCTAACTATGGCTACACCTTC. This codes for CAWSVSANYGYTF.

This clone was found once. V and J are TRBV5-6 and TRBJ1-1; D may be TRBD1 (5 bases). From germline, CDR1 is SGHDT and CDR2 YYEEEE. Trimming left V 6 bases short and J 5 bases short, with 14 bases between. This CDR3 comprises 13 residues. The CDR3 nucleotides read TGTGCCAGCACCATGGGGGTAAGGACTGAAGCTTTCTTT. Its protein is CASTMGVRTEAFF.

The CDR3 DNA sequence: TGTGCCGTCGGGGGGGCGTTGGAGACCCAGTACTTC. This sequence encodes CAVGGALETQYF. The genes are TRBV19 and TRBJ2-5, with 8 nucleotides matching TRBD2. The CDR3 loop spans 12 amino acids. Germline CDR1 is LNHDA and CDR2 is SQIVND (reference sequence). The V and J ends lost 11 bases and 5 bases, in that order; junction bases with no gene match: 7.

This chain links TRBV5-6 with TRBJ2-5; D is possibly TRBD1 or TRBD2 (5 bases each). The CDR3 is 13 residues long. Germline CDR1 SGHDT, CDR2 YYEEEE. V lost 2 bases and J lost 1, with 6 bases in between. Here the CDR3 reads CASSLGTQETQYF. The CDR3, as DNA: TGTGCCAGCAGCTTAGGGACCCAAGAGACCCAGTACTTC.

The V gene is TRBV28, the J gene TRBJ2-1, with D perhaps matching TRBD2 (6 bases). CDR1 is MDHEN, CDR2 SYDVKM, per germline. CDR3 length: 14 amino acids. The V end was cut by 5 bases, the J end by 3 bases, with 11 bases between. As DNA, the CDR3 is TGTGCCAGCAGTCCGCCGGGAGTCTACAATGAGCAGTTCTTC. It yields the protein CASSPPGVYNEQFF.

This clone was observed a few times. V and J are TRBV4-3 and TRBJ2-3; D is perhaps TRBD2 (6 bases). Per germline, CDR1 LGHNA and CDR2 YSLEER. Trimming pared 1 base from V and 1 base from J, leaving 9 bases between. This CDR3 comprises 15 residues. The CDR3 sequence is CASSQGWGGTDTQYF. The CDR3 DNA reads as TGCGCCAGCAGCCAAGGTTGGGGGGGCACAGATACGCAGTATTTT.

This clone came up a few times. J is TRBJ1-2 and V is TRBV28; D is uncertain. Trimming removed 6 bases from V and 4 bases from J, with 18 bases in between. This CDR3 has 15 amino acids. In germline, CDR1 is MDHEN, CDR2 SYDVKM. In DNA form, the CDR3 reads TGTGCCAGCAGCTTGAGCGGACTGACCTTCTATGGCTACACCTTC. Its translation: CASSLSGLTFYGYTF.